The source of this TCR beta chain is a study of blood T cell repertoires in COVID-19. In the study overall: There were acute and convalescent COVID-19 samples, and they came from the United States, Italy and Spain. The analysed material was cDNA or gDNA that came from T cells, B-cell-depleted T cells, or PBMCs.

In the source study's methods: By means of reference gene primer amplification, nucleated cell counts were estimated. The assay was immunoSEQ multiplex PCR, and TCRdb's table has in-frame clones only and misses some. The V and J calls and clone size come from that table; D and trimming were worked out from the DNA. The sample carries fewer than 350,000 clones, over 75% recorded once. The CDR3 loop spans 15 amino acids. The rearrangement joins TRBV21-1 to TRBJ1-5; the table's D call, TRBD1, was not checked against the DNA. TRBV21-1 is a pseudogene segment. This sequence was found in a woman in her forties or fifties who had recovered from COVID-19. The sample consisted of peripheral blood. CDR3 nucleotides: TGTGCCAGCAGCAAAGGAGGACACAGCAATCAGCCCCAGCATTTT. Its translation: CASSKGGHSNQPQHF.